This T cell receptor (beta chain) appears in the sequencing data of a study of identifying expanded T cells in peripheral blood (dated by TCRdb to between 2018 and 2021). About the study as a whole: Technical replicates were generated by sequencing separate aliquots of the same genomic DNA pool, and four replicates were compared pairwise.

The immunoSEQ Assay, which relies on bias-controlled multiplex PCR amplification of genomic DNA, was used to profile TCRbeta CDR3 regions. As for the original processing: The absolute abundance of each unique TCRbeta CDR3 region was quantified after sequences were collapsed and filtered. Two models were used to test differential abundance: a binomial model (Fisher-equivalent) and a beta-binomial model that adds time-dependent variance fitted from healthy donors. Clones with fewer than 5 combined templates were removed, and a clone was called differentially abundant if the clone's Benjamini-Hochberg FDR was below 0.01. In the beta-binomial model, variance was expressed as a function of the total template count across the two samples, in the form v = (b*log(k)+a)^2. Drawn from immuneACCESS, this table holds only the in-frame rearrangements with V and J called that TCRdb kept. Clones are partly lost; checked studies trace under half to an unresolved V gene and leave the rest unexplained. The DNA gave D and trimming, while V, J and clone size come from that table. This sample comprises some 90,000 clones, around 85% of them detected only once. The ten largest account for over 5% of the sample.

Concerning this clone: It has no known antigen specificity. Per-nucleotide qualities are absent, and no much larger clonotype sits a single base away.

There are 14 amino acids in the CDR3, from cysteine to phenylalanine inclusive. The sequence is cut down to CDR3 DNA, 42 bases in frame from base 1. CDR1 and CDR2 are read off the germline V gene (reference sequence) as SEHNR and FQNEAQ. The V end gives up 4 bases and the J end 13 bases, leaving 13 bases in the junction not matched to a gene. During the collection period, no immune events, such as infections, were documented for the healthy donors. To calibrate time-dependent variance in a beta-binomial model of T-cell clone differential abundance, blood repertoires from healthy donors were used as a training cohort. The training cohort included approximately ten healthy donors, of whom 3 were female and 7 were male. An age range of about 29 to 65 years, with an average of around 42 years, was recorded for the donors. Whole blood from each healthy donor was obtained from a commercial supplier and was collected at three time points around two weeks apart. For immunosequencing, genomic DNA was extracted from whole blood that had not been sorted.

Results and caveats for the whole study, not just this receptor: In all healthy donors, the variance in clone template counts between samples taken roughly 14 days apart rose significantly as total template count increased. The authors expected that biological variance in healthy repertoires might rise further over much longer intervals, such as months to years. Both the number of clones called differentially abundant and the false-positive rate were significantly reduced by the beta-binomial model across all healthy-donor time intervals. Between technical replicates the binomial model flagged around 1.3 differentially abundant clones, whereas over about two weeks the binomial model flagged about 15 and over four weeks 19 to 20.

The receptor's source is a person aged 18 to 70 in good health. The sequenced sample was blood. The receptor chain draws on TRBV7-9 and TRBJ1-1, and TRBD1 aligns with 9 junction nucleotides. The bases are TGTGCCAGCAGCTCCGACCGGGACAGGGATCTAGGTTTCTTT. Translated, this is CASSSDRDRDLGFF.